These 26 T cell receptor beta chains were sequenced from one sample in a study of cytomegalovirus exposure and HLA in healthy donors. Amplification used 60 Vbeta primers and 13 Jbeta primers. Measured with immunoSEQ multiplex PCR; TCRdb has only the in-frame clones, and not every one. The data show about 120,000 clones, roughly 80% seen once. Input material: PBMCs. All receptors come from a man aged 30 to 45 in good health and CMV-seropositive.

This chain uses TRBV5-3 with TRBJ2-3; D may be TRBD2 (6 bases). TRBV5-3 belongs to the ORF category, with a function that is uncertain. The CDR3 has 15 amino acids. Trimming shortened V by 0 bases and J by 1 base, and 9 bases separated the two germline ends. CDR3 in amino acids: CARSLVGGGTDTQYF. The CDR3 region has the DNA TGTGCCAGAAGCTTGGTGGGGGGAGGCACAGATACGCAGTATTTT.

The CDR3 DNA reads TGTGCCAGCAGCCCGGGGGGGTCCAAAAACATTCAGTACTTC. The encoded protein is CASSPGGSKNIQYF. The chain carries TRBV5-4 and TRBJ2-4; 8 bases are a match to TRBD2. J was trimmed by 2 bases and V by 4 bases; bases with no gene match: 2. Germline CDR1 reads SGHNT; CDR2 reads YYREEE (reference sequence). The CDR3 spans 14 residues.

The chain uses TRBV9 and TRBJ2-7, with TRBD1 identical over 9 bases. V shed 0 bases, J shed 3 bases, and the junction held 13 bases outside the gene matches. CDR3 length: 18 amino acids. Germline V gene data show CDR1 as SGDLS and CDR2 as YYNGEE. CDR3 nucleotide sequence: TGTGCCAGCAGCGTAGGTGCTGAACCGGGACAGGGCGGCTACGAGCAGTACTTC. It codes for CASSVGAEPGQGGYEQYF.

The V gene is TRBV28, the J gene TRBJ2-5, with 13 bases that match TRBD2. The germline CDR1 and CDR2 sequences are MDHEN and SYDVKM. Losses at the gene ends were 6 bases for V and 5 bases for J; bases not matched to a gene: 12. The CDR3 length is 17 residues. The CDR3 here is CASSRLAGGRGAETQYF. The CDR3 region has the DNA TGTGCCAGCAGCCGACTAGCGGGGGGTCGGGGGGCCGAGACCCAGTACTTC.

This sequence joins TRBV10-2 and TRBJ2-3, with TRBD1 as a possible D gene (5 bases). The germline V and J ends were trimmed by 2 bases and 2 bases, with 8 bases remaining between them. Germline CDR1 WSHSY, CDR2 SAAADI. CDR3 length: 14 residues. CDR3 sequence (DNA): TGCGCCAGCAGTGAGGACAGCCCCACAGATACGCAGTATTTT. Protein: CASSEDSPTDTQYF.

The V call is TRBV28, the J call TRBJ1-4; 8 bases map to TRBD1. The V gene end was trimmed by 6 bases and the J gene end by 6 bases; junction bases not matched to a gene: 9. Germline-derived CDR1 and CDR2 are MDHEN and SYDVKM. There are 15 residues in the CDR3. CDR3 bases: TGTGCCAGCAGAGTCCGGAGGACAGGGCATGAAAAACTGTTTTTT. Its translation: CASRVRRTGHEKLFF.

This chain uses TRBV10-1 with TRBJ2-2; 10 bases align to TRBD2. The CDR3 covers 15 residues. Germline V gene lookup returns CDR1 WNHNN and CDR2 SYGVQD (reference sequence). After removal of 7 bases from V and 5 bases from J, the junction contained 7 bases not matched to a gene. The CDR3, as DNA: TGCGCCAGCATATCCAGCGGGGGGGAGACCGGGGAGCTGTTTTTT. This translates into CASISSGGETGELFF.

V and J are TRBV20-1 and TRBJ2-1, with D maybe TRBD2 (5 bases). From germline, CDR1 is DFQATT and CDR2 SNEGSKA (reference sequence). The CDR3 has 11 amino acids. CDR3 DNA sequence: TGCATCCGCGGAGCGGTAAATGAGCAGTTCTTC. Amino acids: CIRGAVNEQFF.

V gene TRBV10-2 combines with J gene TRBJ2-5, with unresolved D. Judging by the DNA end, TRBJ2-7 fits better; the J call may be wrong. Germline V gives CDR1 WSHSY, CDR2 SAAADI. This CDR3 is 13 amino acids long. The CDR3 here is CASSEATLYEQYF. The CDR3 bases are TGCGCCAGCAGTGAGGCCACCCTCTACGAGCAGTACTTC.

This chain uses TRBV7-8 with TRBJ2-7; TRBD2 matches 8 bases. Germline trimming cut 1 base from V and 0 bases from J; bases unmatched to any gene: 5. CDR1 and CDR2 (germline): SGHVS, FQNEAQ. The CDR3 is 16 amino acids. For the CDR3, the DNA is TGTGCCAGCAGCTTAGGCGGACTAGCCCACTCCTACGAGCAGTACTTC. It codes for CASSLGGLAHSYEQYF.

The chain has TRBV7-6 and TRBJ2-3; 13 bases map to TRBD2. Germline trimming cut 5 bases from V and 4 bases from J; bases unmatched to any gene: 12. The CDR3 sequence is 18 residues long. CDR1 and CDR2 (germline): SGHVS, FNYEAQ. The CDR3 loop reads CASSLQGGTSGTPDTQYF. The DNA of the CDR3 is TGTGCCAGCAGCCTACAAGGGGGGACTAGCGGGACGCCAGATACGCAGTATTTT.

This clone was detected once. The rearrangement links TRBV12-5 to TRBJ2-3, with 9 positions matching TRBD2. J lost 3 bases, V lost 5 bases, and 9 bases had no gene match. In germline, CDR1 is LGHNT, CDR2 FRNRAP. This CDR3 comprises 16 residues. CDR3 coding DNA: TGTGCTAGTGGTCACGGCGGGGGGGCCGGTACAGATACGCAGTATTTT. Its protein product is CASGHGGGAGTDTQYF.

The V gene is TRBV2, the J gene TRBJ1-4; D is perhaps TRBD1 (5 bases). V lost 2 bases to trimming and J lost 5 bases, with 9 bases between them. Germline V CDR1 and CDR2: SNHLY, FYNNEI. The CDR3 length is 14 residues. CDR3 DNA: TGTGCCAGCAGTGAACACAGGCTAAATGAAAAACTGTTTTTT. Residues: CASSEHRLNEKLFF.

The chain links TRBV10-3 to TRBJ2-3; 15 bases match TRBD2. The CDR3 is 17 amino acids. Per the germline V gene, CDR1 is ENHRY and CDR2 is SYGVKD. With 4 bases clipped from V and 3 bases from J, the junction kept 5 bases outside the gene matches. This CDR3 reads CAISASGTSGRTDTQYF. DNA of the CDR3: TGTGCCATCAGTGCTTCCGGGACTAGCGGGAGGACAGATACGCAGTATTTT.

J is TRBJ1-1 and V is TRBV27, with 7 bases matching TRBD1. The CDR3 consists of 15 residues. The J segment lost 4 bases and the V segment lost 3 bases, leaving 8 bases of the junction unmatched. Germline V gene data show CDR1 as MNHEY and CDR2 as SMNVEV (reference sequence). CDR3 DNA: TGTGCCAGCAGTTTCTACCGGGACAGAGGCACTGAAGCTTTCTTT. The encoded protein is CASSFYRDRGTEAFF.

The chain is built from TRBV6-1 and TRBJ2-5, with TRBD1 matching 8 bases. The CDR3 spans 13 residues. Germline trimming cut 6 bases from V and 4 bases from J; bases unmatched to any gene: 4. Germline CDR1 and CDR2: MNHNS and SASEGT. The CDR3 DNA sequence: TGTGCCAGCAGGGTTGGACAGGGAGAGACCCAGTACTTC. Translated: CASRVGQGETQYF.

V gene TRBV29-1 combines with J gene TRBJ1-1, with 8 bases fitting TRBD1. Trimming at V came to 7 bases and at J to 7 bases, leaving 8 bases not matched to a gene. The CDR3 sequence is 12 residues long. The germline gives CDR1 SQVTM, CDR2 ANQGSEA. CDR3 amino acids: CSGGQGTVEAFF. CDR3 sequence (DNA): TGCAGCGGTGGACAGGGAACGGTTGAAGCTTTCTTT.

This clone was seen only a few times. This chain links TRBV6-5 with TRBJ1-1, with D possibly TRBD1 on 5 matching bases. Per the germline V gene, CDR1 is MNHEY and CDR2 is SVGAGI. The V and J ends lost 6 bases and 1 base respectively, with 12 bases between them. The CDR3 extends over 14 amino acids. The CDR3 region is CASSPSGGNTEAFF. The CDR3 DNA sequence: TGTGCCAGCAGCCCTTCGGGGGGGAACACTGAAGCTTTCTTT.

The chain links TRBV9 to TRBJ2-7, with 8 bases aligning to TRBD2. This CDR3 has 15 residues. Trimming removed 2 bases from V and 0 bases from J; junction bases left unmatched: 4. The germline gives CDR1 SGDLS, CDR2 YYNGEE. Here the CDR3 DNA reads TGTGCCAGCAGCGTCTCGGGGGGGCTCTCCTACGAGCAGTACTTC. As protein: CASSVSGGLSYEQYF.

V usage is TRBV7-2 and J usage is TRBJ1-2; D gene ambiguous. Germline V CDR1 and CDR2: SGHTA, FQGNSA. Trimming stripped 3 bases from V and 4 bases from J, with 6 bases between. This CDR3 is built from 12 residues. CDR3 DNA: TGTGCCAGCAGCTTCGAGATCTATGGCTACACCTTC. This sequence encodes CASSFEIYGYTF.

The V and J genes are TRBV29-1 and TRBJ2-7, with D possibly being TRBD1 (6 bases). V dropped 4 bases and J dropped 0 bases, with 7 bases sitting between them. Germline V CDR1 and CDR2: SQVTM, ANQGSEA. This CDR3 is 12 amino acids long. CDR3 in amino acids: CSVGDISYEQYF. DNA for the CDR3: TGCAGCGTTGGGGACATCTCCTACGAGCAGTACTTC.

The gene calls are TRBV15 and TRBJ1-4, with D possibly being TRBD1 (6 bases). CDR3 size: 16 residues. Germline CDR1 reads LNHNV; CDR2 reads YYDKDF (reference sequence). V was clipped by 5 bases and J by 6 bases, with 19 bases between them. The CDR3 sequence is CATSREGGGPYEKLFF. CDR3 sequence (DNA): TGTGCCACCAGCCGCGAAGGGGGGGGCCCGTATGAAAAACTGTTTTTT.

This sequence joins TRBV20-1 and TRBJ1-4, with a tentative D call TRBD1 (5 bases). From germline, CDR1 is DFQATT and CDR2 SNEGSKA (reference sequence). CDR3 length: 11 amino acids. The V and J ends lost 3 bases and 10 bases respectively, with 9 bases between them. CDR3 sequence (DNA): TGCAGTGCTAGGAAACAGGCAAAACTGTTTTTT. It is translated as CSARKQAKLFF.

The J gene is TRBJ2-3, the V gene TRBV5-1, with 10 bases fitting TRBD2. The V gene end was trimmed by 4 bases and the J gene end by 2 bases; junction bases not matched to a gene: 7. The CDR3 contains 16 residues. Per the germline V gene, CDR1 is SGHRS and CDR2 is YFSETQ. The CDR3 region is CASSAGLAVYTDTQYF. As DNA, the CDR3 is TGCGCCAGCAGCGCAGGACTAGCGGTATACACAGATACGCAGTATTTT.

This rearrangement joins TRBV27 to TRBJ2-1; TRBD2 matches 10 bases. With 5 bases clipped from V and 1 base from J, the junction kept 8 bases outside the gene matches. CDR1 is MNHEY, CDR2 SMNVEV, per germline (reference sequence). The CDR3 is made up of 17 amino acids. CDR3 loop: CASSTERGGRSYNEQFF. The DNA of the CDR3 is TGTGCCAGCAGTACCGAGCGGGGGGGCCGGTCCTACAATGAGCAGTTCTTC.

This rearrangement joins TRBV27 to TRBJ2-7; perhaps TRBD1 as D (5 bases). CDR3 length: 14 residues. The germline gives CDR1 MNHEY, CDR2 SMNVEV (reference sequence). V lost 4 bases and J 9 bases, leaving 19 bases between the germline ends. CDR3 protein: CASSSHDKPGWQYV. The CDR3 coding sequence is TGTGCCAGCAGTTCCCACGACAAACCAGGGTGGCAGTACGTC.